The next 9 T cell receptor beta chains were all read from a single sample in a study of blood T cell repertoires in COVID-19. Profiling relied on immunoSEQ multiplex PCR, and the TCRdb table lists in-frame clones only, not all of them. Of 200,000 to 250,000 clones detected, around nine tenths appear once; the ten largest clones hold roughly 3.7%. Input material: PBMCs or T cells enriched from blood (not recorded which). The source is a woman aged 25 to 39 who had been exposed to COVID-19.

The V and J genes are TRBV6-1 and TRBJ1-5; no firm D call. CDR1 and CDR2 (germline): MNHNS, SASEGT. CDR3 size: 14 residues. V was trimmed by 1 base and J by 3 bases, leaving 7 bases between them. The CDR3: CASSEVDNNQPQHF. Here the CDR3 DNA reads TGTGCCAGCAGTGAAGTAGACAACAATCAGCCCCAGCATTTT.

The V gene is TRBV19, the J gene TRBJ2-6; 12 positions agree with TRBD1. J gave up 2 bases and V 1 base, and 0 bases lay outside the gene matches. The germline V gene has CDR1 LNHDA and CDR2 SQIVND (reference sequence). The CDR3 extends over 17 amino acids. CDR3 in amino acids: CASSIGDRGPGANVLTF. CDR3 coding DNA: TGTGCCAGTAGTATAGGGGACAGGGGGCCTGGGGCCAACGTCCTGACTTTC.

V and J are TRBV3-1 (or the pseudogene TRBV3-2) and TRBJ2-3; D perhaps matches TRBD1 (5 bases). The CDR3 covers 14 residues. Germline CDR1 LGHDT, CDR2 YNNKEL (reference sequence). V lost 5 bases and J 1 base, leaving 10 bases between the germline ends. The CDR3 is CASSRGFGTDTQYF. CDR3 nucleotides: TGTGCCAGCAGCAGGGGATTCGGCACAGATACGCAGTATTTT.

The rearrangement joins TRBV9 to TRBJ2-6; TRBD1 agrees at 11 bases. CDR1 and CDR2 (germline): SGDLS, YYNGEE. The CDR3 spans 18 residues. J was trimmed by 2 bases and V by 4 bases; bases with no gene match: 8. The CDR3 bases are TGTGCCAGCAGCCCTCGAGGACAGGGGGCTACTGGGGCCAACGTCCTGACTTTC. Translation gives CASSPRGQGATGANVLTF.

V and J are TRBV6-1 and TRBJ2-7; D gene ambiguous. Trimming cost V 3 bases and J 3 bases, with 3 bases left between them. The CDR3 has 11 residues. Germline values: CDR1 MNHNS, CDR2 SASEGT. The CDR3 sequence is CASSDSYEQYF. The CDR3 bases are TGTGCCAGCAGTGACAGCTACGAGCAGTACTTC.

V is TRBV5-8 and J is TRBJ1-1; D not resolved. The CDR3 is 15 amino acids. Per the germline V gene, CDR1 is SGHTS and CDR2 is YDEGEE. V dropped 0 bases and J dropped 0 bases, with 9 bases sitting between them. The CDR3 here is CASSLELEMNTEAFF. The CDR3, as DNA: TGTGCCAGCAGCTTGGAGTTAGAGATGAACACTGAAGCTTTCTTT.

The rearrangement joins TRBV10-1 to TRBJ1-1, with TRBD1 identical over 8 bases. The V and J ends lost 2 bases and 8 bases, in that order; junction bases with no gene match: 4. The CDR3 has 13 amino acids. Germline loops: CDR1 WNHNN, CDR2 SYGVQD (reference sequence). Written as DNA, the CDR3 is TGCGCCAGCAGTGAGAGTGGACAGGGCGAAGCTTTCTTT. It translates to CASSESGQGEAFF.

This clone appeared once. The rearrangement links TRBV7-2 to TRBJ2-1; D ambiguous. Trimming took off 5 bases at V and 0 bases at J, with 11 bases between the two ends. This CDR3 contains 15 residues. Germline V gene sequence: CDR1 SGHTA, CDR2 FQGNSA. The chain's CDR3 is CASSPEVGSYNEQFF. The DNA of the CDR3 is TGTGCCAGCAGCCCAGAGGTGGGCTCCTACAATGAGCAGTTCTTC.

J is TRBJ2-1 and V is TRBV3-1 (or the pseudogene TRBV3-2); TRBD2 aligns across 12 bases. The CDR3 totals 14 residues. V lost 4 bases to trimming and J lost 9 bases; unmatched junction nucleotides: 4. CDR1 and CDR2 (germline): LGHDT, YNNKEL (reference sequence). The CDR3 loop is CASSRGLAGIEQFF. The CDR3 bases are TGTGCCAGCAGCCGCGGACTAGCGGGAATTGAGCAGTTCTTC.